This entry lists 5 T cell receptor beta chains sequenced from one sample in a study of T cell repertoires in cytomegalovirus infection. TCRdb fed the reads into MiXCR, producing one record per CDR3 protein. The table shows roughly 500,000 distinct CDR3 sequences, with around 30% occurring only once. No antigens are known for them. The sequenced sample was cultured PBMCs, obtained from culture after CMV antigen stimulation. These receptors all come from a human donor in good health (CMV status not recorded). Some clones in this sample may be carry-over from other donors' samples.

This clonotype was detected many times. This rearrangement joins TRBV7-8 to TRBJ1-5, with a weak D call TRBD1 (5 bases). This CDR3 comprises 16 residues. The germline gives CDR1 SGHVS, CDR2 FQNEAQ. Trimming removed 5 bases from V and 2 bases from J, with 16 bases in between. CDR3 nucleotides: TGTGCCAGCAGCCCCAGGACACTCGGACGCAATCAGCCCCAGCATTTT. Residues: CASSPRTLGRNQPQHF.

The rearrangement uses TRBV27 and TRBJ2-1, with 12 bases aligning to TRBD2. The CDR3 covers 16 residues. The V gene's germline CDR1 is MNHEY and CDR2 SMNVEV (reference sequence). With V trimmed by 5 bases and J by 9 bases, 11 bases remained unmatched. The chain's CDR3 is CASSGPGTSGFLEQFF. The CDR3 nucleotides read TGTGCCAGCAGTGGACCCGGGACTAGCGGGTTTCTTGAGCAGTTCTTC.

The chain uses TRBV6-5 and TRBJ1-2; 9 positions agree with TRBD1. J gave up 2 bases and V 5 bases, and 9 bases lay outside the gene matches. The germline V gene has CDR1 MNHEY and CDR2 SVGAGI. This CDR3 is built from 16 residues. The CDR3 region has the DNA TGTGCCAGCAGTCTGAACTCCGGGACAGGGAACTATGGCTACACCTTC. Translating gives CASSLNSGTGNYGYTF.

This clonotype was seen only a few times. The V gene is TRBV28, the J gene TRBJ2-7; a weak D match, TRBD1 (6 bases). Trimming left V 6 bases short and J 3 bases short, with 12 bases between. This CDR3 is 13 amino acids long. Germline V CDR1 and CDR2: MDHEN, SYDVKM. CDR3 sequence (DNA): TGTGCCAGCAGACAGGGTGTATTCTACGAGCAGTACTTC. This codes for CASRQGVFYEQYF.

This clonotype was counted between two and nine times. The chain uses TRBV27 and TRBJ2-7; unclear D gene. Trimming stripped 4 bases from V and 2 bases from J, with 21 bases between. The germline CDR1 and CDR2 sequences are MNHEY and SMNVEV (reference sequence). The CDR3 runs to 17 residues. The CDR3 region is CASSSKVPGSWTYEQYV. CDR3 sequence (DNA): TGTGCCAGCAGTTCGAAAGTCCCGGGCAGTTGGACCTACGAGCAGTACGTC.